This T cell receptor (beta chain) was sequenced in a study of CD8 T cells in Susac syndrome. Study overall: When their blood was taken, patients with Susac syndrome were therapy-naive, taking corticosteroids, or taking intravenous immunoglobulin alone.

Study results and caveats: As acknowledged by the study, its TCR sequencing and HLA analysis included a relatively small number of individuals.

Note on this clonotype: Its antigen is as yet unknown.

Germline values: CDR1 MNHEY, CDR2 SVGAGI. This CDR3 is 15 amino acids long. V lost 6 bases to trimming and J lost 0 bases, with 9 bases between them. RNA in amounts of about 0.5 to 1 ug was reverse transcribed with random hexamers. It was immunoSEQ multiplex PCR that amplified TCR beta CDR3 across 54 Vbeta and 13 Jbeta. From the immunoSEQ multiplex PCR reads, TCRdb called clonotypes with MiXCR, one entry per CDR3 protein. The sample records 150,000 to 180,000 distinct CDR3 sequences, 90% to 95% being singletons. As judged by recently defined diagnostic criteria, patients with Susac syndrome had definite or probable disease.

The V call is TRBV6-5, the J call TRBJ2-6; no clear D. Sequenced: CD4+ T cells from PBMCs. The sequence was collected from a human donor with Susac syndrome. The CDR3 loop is CASRFIRSGANVLTF. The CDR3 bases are TGTGCCAGCAGGTTCATTCGCTCTGGGGCCAACGTCCTGACTTTC.